These T cell receptor beta chains were read from a single sample in a study of post-analysis software for immune sequencing data. TCRdb called the PCR reads again in MiXCR, with one record for every CDR3 protein. The sample gives more than 450,000 distinct CDR3 sequences, 34% of which show up once; 6% is in the top ten. The sequenced material came from blood. These receptors all stem from a girl under 18 with multiple sclerosis. Each CDR3 is given with its conserved first and last residue. A D gene is named only where the DNA matches it firmly. A row's size may be missing; if present it is once, few, many or a size class.

CASSPLRIKTSGVEQYF	TGTGCCAGCTCACCGCTACGAATCAAGACTAGCGGGGTCGAGCAGTACTTC	few	TRBV18	TRBJ2-7	TRBD2
CASSEGRGSYNEQFF	TGCGCCAGCAGTGAGGGCAGGGGGTCCTACAATGAGCAGTTCTTC	many	TRBV2	TRBJ2-1	TRBD1
CATSGTAPFYNEQFF	TGTGCCACCAGTGGGACAGCTCCTTTCTACAATGAGCAGTTCTTC	-	TRBV15	TRBJ2-1	TRBD1
CASSLGPAGGPGTDTQYF	TGTGCCAGCAGCCTAGGACCAGCGGGGGGCCCAGGCACAGATACGCAGTATTTT	-	TRBV12-3/TRBV12-4	TRBJ2-3	TRBD2
CASSLEANHNEQFF	TGTGCCAGCAGTTTAGAGGCTAACCACAATGAGCAGTTCTTC	-	TRBV12-3/TRBV12-4	TRBJ2-1	-
CASSLARLGQRETQYF	TGTGCCAGCAGCTTAGCGCGACTAGGCCAGAGGGAGACCCAGTACTTC	once	TRBV7-9	TRBJ2-5	-
CSASSRQGVGGYTF	TGCAGTGCTAGCTCGAGACAGGGGGTTGGAGGCTACACCTTC	-	TRBV20-1	TRBJ1-2	TRBD1
CASSQDQYANYGYTF	TGCGCCAGCAGCCAAGATCAGTACGCTAACTATGGCTACACCTTC	-	TRBV4-1	TRBJ1-2	-
CASSLVEYNEQFF	TGTGCCAGCAGCTTAGTAGAGTACAATGAGCAGTTCTTC	-	TRBV7-6	TRBJ2-1	-
CASSDPGRLEKLFF	TGTGCCAGCAGCGACCCGGGACGTCTTGAAAAACTGTTTTTT	few	TRBV11-2	TRBJ1-4	-
CSAHDSWTGADYGYTF	TGCAGCGCACATGATTCTTGGACAGGGGCGGACTATGGCTACACCTTC	few	TRBV29-1	TRBJ1-2	TRBD1
CASSSQTGSNTEAFF	TGTGCCAGCAGCTCCCAGACAGGGTCGAACACTGAAGCTTTCTTT	-	TRBV7-2	TRBJ1-1	TRBD1
CAISELADNEKLFF	TGTGCCATCAGTGAGTTGGCAGATAATGAAAAACTGTTTTTT	-	TRBV10-3	TRBJ1-4	-
CASSAPGQIYEQYF	TGTGCCAGCAGCGCACCGGGACAGATCTACGAGCAGTACTTC	-	TRBV7-9	TRBJ2-7	TRBD1
CSARDSVSHGYGYTF	TGCAGTGCTAGAGATTCTGTCAGCCATGGGTATGGCTACACCTTC	few	TRBV20-1	TRBJ1-2	-
CASTITRGGGYTF	TGTGCCAGCACTATAACGCGGGGGGGAGGCTACACCTTC	-	TRBV7-2	TRBJ1-2	-
CASSQTRGGLNEQYF	TGCGCCAGCAGCCAAACCAGGGGGGGGCTCAACGAGCAGTACTTC	few	TRBV4-3	TRBJ2-7	-
CASSEWGPLNYGYTF	TGTGCCAGCAGTGAATGGGGCCCCTTGAACTATGGCTACACCTTC	-	TRBV6-1	TRBJ1-2	-
CASSLEGARLDTEAFF	TGTGCCAGCAGCTTAGAGGGGGCGCGGTTGGACACTGAAGCTTTCTTT	-	TRBV7-2	TRBJ1-1	TRBD1
CASSSSRASGANVLTF	TGTGCCAGCAGCTCGTCTAGGGCGTCTGGGGCCAACGTCCTGACTTTC	-	TRBV7-3	TRBJ2-6	-
CAIRPGTTNTEAFF	TGTGCCATCAGACCCGGGACAACCAACACTGAAGCTTTCTTT	-	TRBV10-3	TRBJ1-1	-
CATSTYQGSNQPQHF	TGTGCCACCAGCACCTACCAGGGGAGCAATCAGCCCCAGCATTTT	-	TRBV15	TRBJ1-5	-
CASSPDTGANVLTF	TGCGCCAGCAGCCCGGACACTGGGGCCAACGTCCTGACTTTC	-	TRBV5-1	TRBJ2-6	-
CASSSVTGRDTQYF	TGCGCCAGCAGCTCTGTGACAGGGCGCGATACGCAGTATTTT	many	TRBV5-1	TRBJ2-3	TRBD1
CAISPGQGLFTEAFF	TGTGCCATCAGCCCAGGACAGGGCCTTTTCACTGAAGCTTTCTTT	-	TRBV10-3	TRBJ1-1	TRBD1
CASSYEQGQGTEAFF	TGTGCCAGCAGTTACGAACAGGGACAGGGGACTGAAGCTTTCTTT	once	TRBV6-5	TRBJ1-1	TRBD1
CASSPPVQDTQYF	TGTGCCAGCTCACCACCGGTTCAAGATACGCAGTATTTT	-	TRBV18	TRBJ2-3	-
CASSKRGDSYEQYF	TGTGCCAGCAGTAAGCGGGGGGACTCCTACGAGCAGTACTTC	-	TRBV25-1	TRBJ2-7	TRBD2
CASSPREGRTDTQYF	TGTGCCAGCAGCCCCCGCGAGGGGCGGACAGATACGCAGTATTTT	many	TRBV7-3	TRBJ2-3	-
CASRATGEGYQETQYF	TGTGCCAGCAGGGCTACAGGGGAAGGGTACCAAGAGACCCAGTACTTC	few	TRBV28	TRBJ2-5	TRBD1
CSGRDGTGQGQPQHF	TGCAGTGGTAGAGATGGGACAGGGCAGGGTCAGCCCCAGCATTTT	-	TRBV20-1	TRBJ1-5	TRBD1
CSATGEGAITDTQYF	TGCAGTGCCACGGGGGAGGGGGCTATAACAGATACGCAGTATTTT	-	TRBV20-1	TRBJ2-3	-
CASRDRGQDTQYF	TGTGCCAGCCGGGACAGGGGGCAAGATACGCAGTATTTT	-	TRBV6-6	TRBJ2-3	TRBD1
CATAETGRDTQYF	TGTGCCACCGCGGAAACTGGCCGGGATACGCAGTATTTT	few	TRBV6-5	TRBJ2-3	-
CSVDGAPFNGYTF	TGCAGCGTTGACGGGGCGCCTTTTAATGGCTACACCTTC	few	TRBV29-1	TRBJ1-2	-
CASSSGLGDSPLHF	TGTGCCAGCAGTTCTGGGCTGGGGGATTCACCCCTCCACTTT	-	TRBV6-6	TRBJ1-6	-
CASSILGKAFF	TGTGCCAGTAGTATATTAGGGAAAGCTTTCTTT	-	TRBV19	TRBJ1-1	-